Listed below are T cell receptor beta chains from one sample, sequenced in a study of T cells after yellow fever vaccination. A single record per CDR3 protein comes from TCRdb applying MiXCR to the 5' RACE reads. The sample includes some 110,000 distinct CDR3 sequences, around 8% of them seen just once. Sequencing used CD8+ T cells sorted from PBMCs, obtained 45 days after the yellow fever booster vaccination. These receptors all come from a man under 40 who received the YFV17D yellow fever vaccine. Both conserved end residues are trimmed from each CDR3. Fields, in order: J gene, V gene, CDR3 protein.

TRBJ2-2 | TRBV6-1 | ASGSTGPGELF
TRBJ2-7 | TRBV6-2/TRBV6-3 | ASSGPYSYEQY
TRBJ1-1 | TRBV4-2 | ASSPTATTGAF
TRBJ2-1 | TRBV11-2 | ASSFGTSTLSSYNEQF
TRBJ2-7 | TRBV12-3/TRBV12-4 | ASSLALADYEQY
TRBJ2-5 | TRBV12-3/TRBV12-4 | ASTTSGSVRETQY
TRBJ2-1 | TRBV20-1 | SARPVYNEQF
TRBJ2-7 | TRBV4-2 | ASSQESPSHLGGVFEQY
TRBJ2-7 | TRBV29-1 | SVETNRGYEQY
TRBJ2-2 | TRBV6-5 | ASRQTGGNTGELF
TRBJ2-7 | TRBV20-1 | SAPNNYEQY
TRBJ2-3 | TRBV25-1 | ASSLLGTDTQY
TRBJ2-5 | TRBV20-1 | SASLLRETQY
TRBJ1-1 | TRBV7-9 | ASRYDGGTEAF
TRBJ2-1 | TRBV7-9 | ASSPRLAGSSYNEQF
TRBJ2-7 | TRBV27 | ASSPPGQVILREQY
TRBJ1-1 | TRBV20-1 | SADNGGTEAF
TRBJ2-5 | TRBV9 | ASSVEGGTRTETQY
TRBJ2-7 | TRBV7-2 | ASSLGDSTTYEQY
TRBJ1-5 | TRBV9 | ASSVWPQH
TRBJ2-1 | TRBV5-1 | ATGLADYNEQF
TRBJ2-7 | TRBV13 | ASSNFDLSYEQY
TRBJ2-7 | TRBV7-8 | ASSSRDYSSYEQY
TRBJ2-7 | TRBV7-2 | ASSAGLAGVYEQY
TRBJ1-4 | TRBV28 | ASSLPPGSEKLF
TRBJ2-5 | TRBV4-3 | ASSQDRGGETQY
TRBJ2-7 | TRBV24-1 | ATKGKTGNEQY
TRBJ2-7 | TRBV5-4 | ASSQLTGEQY
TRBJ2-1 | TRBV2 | ASIGTSGRPYNEQF
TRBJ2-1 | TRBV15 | ATSRAHGTSANEQF
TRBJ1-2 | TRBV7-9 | ASSPGRPYGYT
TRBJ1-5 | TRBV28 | ASSFSGPQPQH
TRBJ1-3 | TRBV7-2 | ASSLTGDLGNTIY
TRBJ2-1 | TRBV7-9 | ASSGGLRHEQF
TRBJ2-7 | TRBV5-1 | ASSPSGLAGGSYEQY
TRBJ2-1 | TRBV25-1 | ASSEIGEQF
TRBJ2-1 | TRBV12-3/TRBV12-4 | ASSFAERYNEQF
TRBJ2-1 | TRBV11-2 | ASSLGLGGHEQF
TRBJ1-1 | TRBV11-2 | ASSLLGGVNTEAF
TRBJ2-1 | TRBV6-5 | ASSPTGTGLFNEQF
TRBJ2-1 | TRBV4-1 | ASSHLAPVNEQF
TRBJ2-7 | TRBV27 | ASSLLAGGIDEQY
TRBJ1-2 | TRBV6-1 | ASSEGMNYGYT
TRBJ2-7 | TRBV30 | AWSVGDSSYEQY
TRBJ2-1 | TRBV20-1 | SARVWLAGGGEQF
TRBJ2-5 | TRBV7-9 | ASKRDRETQY
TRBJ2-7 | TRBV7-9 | ASSQTGSYEQY
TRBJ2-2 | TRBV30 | AWRSWTANTGELF
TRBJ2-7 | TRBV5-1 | ASSSGGREQY
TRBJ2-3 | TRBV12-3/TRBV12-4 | ASSGGLAGVADTQY